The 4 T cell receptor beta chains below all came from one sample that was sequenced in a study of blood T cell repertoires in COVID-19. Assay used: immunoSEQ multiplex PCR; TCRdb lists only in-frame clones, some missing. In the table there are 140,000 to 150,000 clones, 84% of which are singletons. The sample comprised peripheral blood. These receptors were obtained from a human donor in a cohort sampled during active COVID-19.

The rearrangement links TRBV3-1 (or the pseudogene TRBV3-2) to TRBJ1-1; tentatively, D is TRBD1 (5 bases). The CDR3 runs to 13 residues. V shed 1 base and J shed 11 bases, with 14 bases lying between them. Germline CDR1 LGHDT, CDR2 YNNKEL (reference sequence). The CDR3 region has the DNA TGTGCCAGCAGCCAAGTACAGGCACAGGACGCTTTCTTT. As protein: CASSQVQAQDAFF.

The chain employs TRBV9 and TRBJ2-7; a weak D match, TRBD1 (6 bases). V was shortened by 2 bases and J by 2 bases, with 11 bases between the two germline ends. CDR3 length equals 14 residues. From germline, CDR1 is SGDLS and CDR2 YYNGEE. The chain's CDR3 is CASSVGTQTYEQYF. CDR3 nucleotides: TGTGCCAGCAGCGTTGGGACACAAACCTACGAGCAGTACTTC.

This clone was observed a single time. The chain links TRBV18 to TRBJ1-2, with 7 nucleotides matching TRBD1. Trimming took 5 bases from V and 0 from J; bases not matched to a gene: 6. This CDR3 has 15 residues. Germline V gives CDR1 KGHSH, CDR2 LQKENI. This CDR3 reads CASSVFDRANYGYTF. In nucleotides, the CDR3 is TGTGCCAGCTCAGTGTTTGACAGGGCTAACTATGGCTACACCTTC.

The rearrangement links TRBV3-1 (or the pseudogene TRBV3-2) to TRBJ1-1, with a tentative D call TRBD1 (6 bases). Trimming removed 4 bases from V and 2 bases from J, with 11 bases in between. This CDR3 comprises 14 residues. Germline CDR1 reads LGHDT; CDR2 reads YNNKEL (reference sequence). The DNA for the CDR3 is TGTGCCAGCAGCCTCGGGACACCCAACACTGAAGCTTTCTTT. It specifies CASSLGTPNTEAFF.